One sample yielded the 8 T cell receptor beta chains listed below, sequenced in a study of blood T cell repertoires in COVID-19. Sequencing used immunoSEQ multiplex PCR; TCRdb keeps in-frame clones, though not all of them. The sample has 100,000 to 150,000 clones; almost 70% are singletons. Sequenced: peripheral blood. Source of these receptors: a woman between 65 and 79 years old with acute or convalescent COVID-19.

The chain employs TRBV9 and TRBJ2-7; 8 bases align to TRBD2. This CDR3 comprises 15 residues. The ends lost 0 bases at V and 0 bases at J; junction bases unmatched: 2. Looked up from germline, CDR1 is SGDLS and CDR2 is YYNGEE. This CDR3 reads CASSVAGGPSYEQYF. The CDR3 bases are TGTGCCAGCAGCGTAGCGGGAGGGCCCTCCTACGAGCAGTACTTC.

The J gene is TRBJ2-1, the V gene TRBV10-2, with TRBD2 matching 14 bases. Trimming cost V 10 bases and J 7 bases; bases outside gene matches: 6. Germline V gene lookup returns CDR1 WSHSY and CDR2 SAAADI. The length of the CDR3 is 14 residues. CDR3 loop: CAIATSGRANEQFF. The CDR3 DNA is TGCGCCATCGCGACTAGCGGGAGGGCGAATGAGCAGTTCTTC.

CDR3 sequence reads: CASTDHSGRRSEQYF. The CDR3 DNA follows: TGTGCCAGCACCGACCATAGCGGGAGAAGGAGCGAGCAGTACTTC. The chain couples TRBV27 to TRBJ2-7; 9 bases align to TRBD2. This CDR3 is 15 amino acids long. Germline V gene lookup returns CDR1 MNHEY and CDR2 SMNVEV (reference sequence). V trimming: 7 bases; J trimming: 6 bases; junction bases outside the gene matches: 13.

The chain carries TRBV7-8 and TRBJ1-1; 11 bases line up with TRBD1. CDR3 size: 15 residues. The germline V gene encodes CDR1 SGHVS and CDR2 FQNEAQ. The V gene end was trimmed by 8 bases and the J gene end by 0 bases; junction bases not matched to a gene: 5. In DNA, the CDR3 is TGTGCCAGCCAGAGGACAGGGGGCCTGAACACTGAAGCTTTCTTT. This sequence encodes CASQRTGGLNTEAFF. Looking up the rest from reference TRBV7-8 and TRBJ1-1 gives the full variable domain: GAGVSQSPRYKVAKRGQDVALRCDPISGHVSLFWYQQALGQGPEFLTYFQNEAQLDKSGLPSDRFFAERPEGSVSTLKIQRTQQEDSAVYLCASQRTGGLNTEAFFGQGTRLTVV.

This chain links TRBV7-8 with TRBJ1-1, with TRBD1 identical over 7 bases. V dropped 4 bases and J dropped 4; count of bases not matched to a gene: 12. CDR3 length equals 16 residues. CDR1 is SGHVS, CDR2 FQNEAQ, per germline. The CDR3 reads CASSSQGQLRGTEAFF. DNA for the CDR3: TGTGCCAGCAGCTCACAGGGGCAATTAAGGGGCACTGAAGCTTTCTTT.

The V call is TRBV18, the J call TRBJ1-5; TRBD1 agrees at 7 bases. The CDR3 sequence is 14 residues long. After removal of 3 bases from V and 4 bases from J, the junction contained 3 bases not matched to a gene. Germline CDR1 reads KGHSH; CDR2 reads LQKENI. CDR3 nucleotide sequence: TGTGCCAGCTCACCTAGGGACAGTAATCAGCCCCAGCATTTT. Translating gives CASSPRDSNQPQHF.

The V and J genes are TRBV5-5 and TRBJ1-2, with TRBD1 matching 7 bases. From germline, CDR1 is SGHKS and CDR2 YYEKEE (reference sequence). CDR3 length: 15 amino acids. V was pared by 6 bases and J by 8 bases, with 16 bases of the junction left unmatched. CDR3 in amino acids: CASTLGDDRAHGYTF. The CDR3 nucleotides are TGTGCCAGCACCCTAGGAGATGACAGGGCCCACGGCTACACCTTC. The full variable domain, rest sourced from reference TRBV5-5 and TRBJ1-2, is DAGVTQSPTHLIKTRGQQVTLRCSPISGHKSVSWYQQVLGQGPQFIFQYYEKEERGRGNFPDRFSARQFPNYSSELNVNALLLGDSALYLCASTLGDDRAHGYTFGSGTRLTVV.

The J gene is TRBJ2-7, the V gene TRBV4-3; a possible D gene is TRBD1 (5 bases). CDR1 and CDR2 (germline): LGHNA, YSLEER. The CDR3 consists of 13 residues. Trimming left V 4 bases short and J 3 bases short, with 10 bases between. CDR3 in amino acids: CASSPETDYEQYF. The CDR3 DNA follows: TGCGCCAGCAGCCCTGAGACAGACTACGAGCAGTACTTC.